The source of this T cell receptor (beta chain) is a study of blood T cells in healthy people across ages. Broader study findings: Per million T cells, TCR beta diversity dropped about linearly as age rose. Estimated diversity that came from one million T cells was considered an underestimate.

The V and J ends lost 0 bases and 7 bases respectively, with 4 bases between them. This CDR3 spans 13 amino acids. This clonotype was picked up many times. Its specificity is not known. Primers used in a second PCR of about 7 to 12 cycles were a sample-barcoded 5' primer and a J-beta primer mix. Each cDNA molecule was tagged by a template-switch adaptor with 12 random nucleotides. TCRdb reprocessed the 5' RACE reads with MiXCR, giving one entry per CDR3 protein. The sample records hundreds of thousands of distinct CDR3 sequences, 27% being singletons. The TCR comes from a woman between 65 and 79 years old in good health. The source material was blood. The chain couples TRBV12-3 or TRBV12-4 to TRBJ1-6; no firm D call. CDR3 amino acids: CASSLAPNSPLHF. The CDR3 DNA reads as TGTGCCAGCAGTTTAGCCCCCAATTCACCCCTCCACTTT.